The source of this TCR beta chain is a study of OX40 agonist ivuxolimab in advanced cancers. Whole-study results and caveats: Some of the nonresponding patients also showed low levels of normalized T-cell clonal expansion. The CD4+ and CD8+ T cells in the blood had expanded clonally by week 6 at 0.1 to 3.0 mg/kg.

V was shortened by 2 bases and J by 6 bases, with 26 bases between the two germline ends. This CDR3 has 18 residues. CDR1 is LNHNV and CDR2 is YYDKDF in the germline V gene (reference sequence). Worth noting for this clone: Its specificity is unknown.

The study sampled blood at baseline, cycle 4 day 1, and cycle 7 day 1. Clones were read by immunoSEQ multiplex PCR, and TCRdb kept only the in-frame ones, dropping some. Found here are about 53,000 clones, 75% to 85% of them singletons; the top ten hold 1% to 1.5%. The clonotype originates from an adult with an advanced solid tumor such as melanoma, head and neck, liver or kidney cancer. This specimen was CD4+ or CD8+ T cells sorted from blood, taken in a trial of the OX40 agonist ivuxolimab. The V call is TRBV15, the J call TRBJ2-7; D perhaps matches TRBD2 (5 bases). CDR3 sequence (DNA): TGTGCCACCAGCAGATTCCCCGCGGCTAAGCGAGTAGGAGGCGAGCAGTACTTC. It translates to CATSRFPAAKRVGGEQYF.